This T cell receptor (beta chain) stems from a study of shared clonotypes between healthy human individuals. Overall study: Donor ages ranged 18 to 49 years: two women, a few men. Per donor, CD8 memory used one plate, CD8 naive used two, CD4 memory used three and CD4 naive used three.

The table came from immunoSEQ multiplex PCR; TCRdb's copy has only in-frame clones and leaves some out. The sample comprises about 2.1 million clones, 93% of which are singletons, and about 1.7% rests with the top ten. Naive CD8 populations comprised CD45RO-negative cells positively selected for CCR7, excluding terminally differentiated effector memory CD45RA+ cells. Germline CDR1 PRHDT, CDR2 FYEKMQ (reference sequence). V was pared by 5 bases and J by 4 bases, with 10 bases of the junction left unmatched. The CDR3 loop spans 15 amino acids. Comment on this clone: Its antigen is unidentified.

Whole-study results and caveats: Memory subsets generally showed smaller estimated richness than naive subsets did. Shared clonotypes across all four donors exceeded non-shared ones in generation probability.

Specimen: naive CD8+ T cells from PBMCs. This TCR derives from a man younger than 35 in good health. Some clones in this sample may be carry-over from other donors' samples. The J gene is TRBJ2-7, the V gene TRBV13, with 8 bases matching TRBD2. The CDR3 spells CASSIALAAVYEQYF. The DNA for the CDR3 is TGTGCCAGCAGCATTGCACTAGCGGCGGTATACGAGCAGTACTTC.